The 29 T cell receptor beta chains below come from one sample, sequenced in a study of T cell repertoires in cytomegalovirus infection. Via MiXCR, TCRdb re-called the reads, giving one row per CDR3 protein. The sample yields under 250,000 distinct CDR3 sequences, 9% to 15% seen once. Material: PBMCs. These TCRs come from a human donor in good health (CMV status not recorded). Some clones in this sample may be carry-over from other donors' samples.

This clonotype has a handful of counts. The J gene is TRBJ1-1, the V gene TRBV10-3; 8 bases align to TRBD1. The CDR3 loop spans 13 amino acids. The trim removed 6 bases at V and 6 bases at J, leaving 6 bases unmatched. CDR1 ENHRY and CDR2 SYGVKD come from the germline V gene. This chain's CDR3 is CAIRPDRGAEAFF. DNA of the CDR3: TGTGCCATCAGACCCGACAGGGGCGCTGAAGCTTTCTTT.

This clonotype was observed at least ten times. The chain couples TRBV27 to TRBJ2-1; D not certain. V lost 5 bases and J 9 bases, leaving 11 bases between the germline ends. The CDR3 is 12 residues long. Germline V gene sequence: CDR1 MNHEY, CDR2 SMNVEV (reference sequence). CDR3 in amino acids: CASSPRWGEQFF. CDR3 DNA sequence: TGTGCCAGCAGTCCTCGGTGGGGTGAGCAGTTCTTC.

The CDR3 sequence: CASNLGLALDEQFF. As DNA, the CDR3 is TGTGCCAGTAATTTGGGACTAGCATTAGATGAGCAGTTCTTC. The rearrangement joins TRBV19 to TRBJ2-1, with TRBD2 identical over 9 bases. The ends lost 7 bases at V and 8 bases at J; junction bases unmatched: 9. The CDR3 extends over 14 amino acids. The V gene's germline CDR1 is LNHDA and CDR2 SQIVND (reference sequence).

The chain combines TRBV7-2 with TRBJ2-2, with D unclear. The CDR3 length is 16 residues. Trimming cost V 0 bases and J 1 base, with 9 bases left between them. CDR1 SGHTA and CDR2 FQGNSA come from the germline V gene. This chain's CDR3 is CASSLASSGNTGELFF. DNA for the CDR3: TGTGCCAGCAGCTTAGCGAGCTCGGGGAACACCGGGGAGCTGTTTTTT.

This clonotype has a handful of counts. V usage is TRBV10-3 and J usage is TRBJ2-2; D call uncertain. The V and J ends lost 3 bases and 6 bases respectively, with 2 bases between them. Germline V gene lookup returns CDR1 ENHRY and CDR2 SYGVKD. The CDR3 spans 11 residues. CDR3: CAISEAGELFF. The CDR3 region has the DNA TGTGCCATCAGTGAAGCCGGGGAGCTGTTTTTT.

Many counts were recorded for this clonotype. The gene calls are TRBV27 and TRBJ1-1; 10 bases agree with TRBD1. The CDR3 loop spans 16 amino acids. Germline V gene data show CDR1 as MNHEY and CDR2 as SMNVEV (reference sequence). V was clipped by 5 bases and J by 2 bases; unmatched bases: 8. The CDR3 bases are TGTGCCAGCAGTCATAGACGGGACAGGGGAAACACTGAAGCTTTCTTT. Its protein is CASSHRRDRGNTEAFF.

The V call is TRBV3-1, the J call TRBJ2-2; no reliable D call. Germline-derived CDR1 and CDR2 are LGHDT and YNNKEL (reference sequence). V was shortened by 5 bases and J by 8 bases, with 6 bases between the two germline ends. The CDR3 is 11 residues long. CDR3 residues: CASSDRGELFF. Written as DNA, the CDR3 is TGTGCCAGCAGCGACCGAGGGGAGCTGTTTTTT.

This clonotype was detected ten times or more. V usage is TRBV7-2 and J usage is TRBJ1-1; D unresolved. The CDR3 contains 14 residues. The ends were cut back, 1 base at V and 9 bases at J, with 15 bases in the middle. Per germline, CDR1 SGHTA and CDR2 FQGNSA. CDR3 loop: CASSLDGNEVQAFF. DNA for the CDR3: TGTGCCAGCAGCTTAGACGGCAACGAGGTCCAAGCTTTCTTT.

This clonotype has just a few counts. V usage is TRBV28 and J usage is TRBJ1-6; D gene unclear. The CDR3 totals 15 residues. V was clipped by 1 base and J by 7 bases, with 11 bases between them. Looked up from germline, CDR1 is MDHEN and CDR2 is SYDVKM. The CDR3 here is CASSLYGPANSPLHF. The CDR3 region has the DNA TGTGCCAGCAGTTTATATGGCCCTGCGAATTCACCCCTCCACTTT.

The CDR3 DNA is TGCAGCGTTGATCAGGGGATGGGTCAGCCCCAGCATTTT. Protein sequence: CSVDQGMGQPQHF. The rearrangement links TRBV29-1 to TRBJ1-5, with a possible D match to TRBD1 (6 bases). Trimming pared 3 bases from V and 6 bases from J, leaving 12 bases between. The CDR3 is made up of 13 amino acids. The germline gives CDR1 SQVTM, CDR2 ANQGSEA. The entire variable domain, with the rest obtained from reference TRBV29-1 and TRBJ1-5, is as follows: SAVISQKPSRDICQRGTSLTIQCQVDSQVTMMFWYRQQPGQSLTLIATANQGSEATYESGFVIDKFPISRPNLTFSTLTVSNMSPEDSSIYLCSVDQGMGQPQHFGDGTRLSIL.

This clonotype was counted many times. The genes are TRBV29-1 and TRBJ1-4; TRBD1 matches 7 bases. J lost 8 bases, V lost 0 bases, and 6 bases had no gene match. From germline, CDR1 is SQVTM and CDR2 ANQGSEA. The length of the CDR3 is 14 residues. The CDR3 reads CSVEERQGGEKLFF. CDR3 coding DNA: TGCAGCGTTGAAGAACGACAGGGCGGAGAAAAACTGTTTTTT.

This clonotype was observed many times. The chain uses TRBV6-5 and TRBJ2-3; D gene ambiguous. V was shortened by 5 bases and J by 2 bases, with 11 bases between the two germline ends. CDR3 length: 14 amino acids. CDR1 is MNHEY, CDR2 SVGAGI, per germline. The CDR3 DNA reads TGTGCCAGCAGTCCGGGCCTGCACACAGATACGCAGTATTTT. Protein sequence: CASSPGLHTDTQYF.

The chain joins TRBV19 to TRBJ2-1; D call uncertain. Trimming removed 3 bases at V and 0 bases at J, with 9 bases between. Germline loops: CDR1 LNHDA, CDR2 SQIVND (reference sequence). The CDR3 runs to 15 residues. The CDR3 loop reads CASSMRLSSYNEQFF. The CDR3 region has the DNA TGTGCCAGTAGTATGCGGCTTAGCTCCTACAATGAGCAGTTCTTC.

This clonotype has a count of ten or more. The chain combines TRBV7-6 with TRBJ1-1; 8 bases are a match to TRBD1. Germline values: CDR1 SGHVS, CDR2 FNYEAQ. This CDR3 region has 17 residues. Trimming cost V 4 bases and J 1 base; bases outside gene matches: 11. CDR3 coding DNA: TGTGCCAGCAGCTCACCAGGGTTCGGGACAGGGAACACTGAAGCTTTCTTT. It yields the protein CASSSPGFGTGNTEAFF.

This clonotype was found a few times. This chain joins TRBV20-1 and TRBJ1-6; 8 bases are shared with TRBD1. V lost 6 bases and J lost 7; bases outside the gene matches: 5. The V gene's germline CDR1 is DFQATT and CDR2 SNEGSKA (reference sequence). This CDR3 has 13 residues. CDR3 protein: CSAARTGNSPLHF. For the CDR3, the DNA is TGCAGTGCGGCCCGGACAGGGAATTCACCCCTCCACTTT.

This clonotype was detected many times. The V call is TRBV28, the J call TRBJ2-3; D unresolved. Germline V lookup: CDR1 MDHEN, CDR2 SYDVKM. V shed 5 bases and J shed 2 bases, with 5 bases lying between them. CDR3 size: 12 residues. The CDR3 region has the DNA TGTGCCAGCAGTACTCCCACAGATACGCAGTATTTT. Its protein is CASSTPTDTQYF.

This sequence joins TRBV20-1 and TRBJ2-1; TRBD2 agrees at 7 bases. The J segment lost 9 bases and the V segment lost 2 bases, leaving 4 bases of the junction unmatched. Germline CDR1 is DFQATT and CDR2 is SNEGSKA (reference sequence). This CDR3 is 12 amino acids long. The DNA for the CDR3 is TGCAGTGCTAGATTTCTAGCGGCTGAGCAGTTCTTC. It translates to CSARFLAAEQFF.

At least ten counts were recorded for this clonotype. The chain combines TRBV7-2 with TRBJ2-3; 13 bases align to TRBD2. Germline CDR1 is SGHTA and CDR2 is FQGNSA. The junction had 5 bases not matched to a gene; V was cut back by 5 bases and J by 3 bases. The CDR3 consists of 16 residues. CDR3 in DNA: TGTGCCAGCAGCGAACTAGCGGGAGGGGTAACAGATACGCAGTATTTT. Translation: CASSELAGGVTDTQYF.

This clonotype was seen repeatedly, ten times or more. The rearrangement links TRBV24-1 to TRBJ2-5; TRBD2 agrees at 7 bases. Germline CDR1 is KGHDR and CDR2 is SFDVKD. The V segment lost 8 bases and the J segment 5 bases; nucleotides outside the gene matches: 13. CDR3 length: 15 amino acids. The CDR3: CATTSGGSPGETQYF. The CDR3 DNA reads TGTGCCACCACGTCGGGCGGGAGCCCGGGGGAGACCCAGTACTTC.

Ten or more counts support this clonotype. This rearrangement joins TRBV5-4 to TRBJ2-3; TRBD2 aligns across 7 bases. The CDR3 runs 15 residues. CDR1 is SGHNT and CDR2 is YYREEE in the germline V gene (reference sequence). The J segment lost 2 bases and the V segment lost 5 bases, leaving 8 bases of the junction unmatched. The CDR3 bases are TGTGCCAGCAGGGGGGGGAATCACCTCACAGATACGCAGTATTTT. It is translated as CASRGGNHLTDTQYF. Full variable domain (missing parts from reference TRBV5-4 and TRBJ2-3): ETGVTQSPTHLIKTRGQQVTLRCSSQSGHNTVSWYQQALGQGPQFIFQYYREEENGRGNFPPRFSGLQFPNYSSELNVNALELDDSALYLCASRGGNHLTDTQYFGPGTRLTVL.

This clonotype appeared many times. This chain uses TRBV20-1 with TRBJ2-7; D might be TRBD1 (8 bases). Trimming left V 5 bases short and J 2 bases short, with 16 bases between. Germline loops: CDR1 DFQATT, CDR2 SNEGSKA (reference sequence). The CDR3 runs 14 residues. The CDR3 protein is CSAVQGAGAYEQYF. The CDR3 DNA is TGCAGTGCTGTCCAGGGGGCGGGGGCCTACGAGCAGTACTTC.

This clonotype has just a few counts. Here the CDR3 reads CASSPDLQTQYF. The CDR3 nucleotides read TGTGCCAGCAGCCCTGATCTACAGACCCAGTACTTC. The V call is TRBV12-3 or TRBV12-4, the J call TRBJ2-5; no clear D gene. The CDR3 length is 12 residues. V lost 6 bases and J lost 6, with 11 bases in between.

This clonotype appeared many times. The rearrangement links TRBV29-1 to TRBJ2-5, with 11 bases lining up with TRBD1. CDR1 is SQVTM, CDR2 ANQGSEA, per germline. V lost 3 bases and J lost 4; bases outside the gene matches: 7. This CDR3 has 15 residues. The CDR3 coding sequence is TGCAGCGTTGATTTGGGACAGGGGGATCGAGAGACCCAGTACTTC. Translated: CSVDLGQGDRETQYF. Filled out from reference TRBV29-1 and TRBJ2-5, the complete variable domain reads SAVISQKPSRDICQRGTSLTIQCQVDSQVTMMFWYRQQPGQSLTLIATANQGSEATYESGFVIDKFPISRPNLTFSTLTVSNMSPEDSSIYLCSVDLGQGDRETQYFGPGTRLLVL.

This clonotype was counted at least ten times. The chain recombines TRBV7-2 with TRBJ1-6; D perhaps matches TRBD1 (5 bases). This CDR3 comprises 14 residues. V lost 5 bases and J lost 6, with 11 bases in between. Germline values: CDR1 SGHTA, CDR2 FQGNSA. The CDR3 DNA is TGTGCCAGCAGCCCGGGACCGTTTAATTCACCCCTCCACTTT. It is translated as CASSPGPFNSPLHF.

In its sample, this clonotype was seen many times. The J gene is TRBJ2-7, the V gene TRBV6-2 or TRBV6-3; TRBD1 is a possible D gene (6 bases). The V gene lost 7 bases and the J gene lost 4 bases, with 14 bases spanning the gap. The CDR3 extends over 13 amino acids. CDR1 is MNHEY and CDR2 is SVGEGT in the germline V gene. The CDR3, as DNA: TGTGCCAGCAAGGGGGACCATCGGTACGAGCAGTACTTC. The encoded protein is CASKGDHRYEQYF.

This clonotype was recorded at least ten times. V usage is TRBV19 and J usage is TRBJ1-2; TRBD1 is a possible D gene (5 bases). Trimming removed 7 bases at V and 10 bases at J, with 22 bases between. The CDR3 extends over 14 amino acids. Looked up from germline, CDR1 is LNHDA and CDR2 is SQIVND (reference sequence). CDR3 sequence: CASTPGTPYIDYTF. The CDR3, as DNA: TGTGCCAGTACTCCGGGGACCCCGTACATTGACTACACCTTC.

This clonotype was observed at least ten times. As DNA, the CDR3 is TGTGCCAGCAGCTTAAGGGGGTCGAACGGAAACACCATATATTTT. This translates into CASSLRGSNGNTIYF. The chain recombines TRBV7-2 with TRBJ1-3; D is possibly TRBD1 (6 bases). The V end was cut by 2 bases, the J end by 4 bases, with 12 bases between. The CDR3 is 15 amino acids. The germline V gene encodes CDR1 SGHTA and CDR2 FQGNSA.

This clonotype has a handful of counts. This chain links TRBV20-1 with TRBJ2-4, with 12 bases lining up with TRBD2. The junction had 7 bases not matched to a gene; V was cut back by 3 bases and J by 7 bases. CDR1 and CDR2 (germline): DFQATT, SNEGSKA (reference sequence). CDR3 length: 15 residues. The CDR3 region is CSASTSGRKFNIQYF. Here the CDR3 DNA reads TGCAGTGCTAGCACTAGCGGGAGGAAATTCAACATTCAGTACTTC.

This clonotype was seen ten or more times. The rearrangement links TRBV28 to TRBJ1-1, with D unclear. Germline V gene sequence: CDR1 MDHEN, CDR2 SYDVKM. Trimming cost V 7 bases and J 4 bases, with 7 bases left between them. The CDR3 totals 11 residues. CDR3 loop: CASKGPTEAFF. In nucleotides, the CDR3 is TGTGCCAGCAAAGGGCCCACTGAAGCTTTCTTT.